The 19 T cell receptor beta chains listed next were all sequenced from one sample in a study of cytomegalovirus exposure and HLA in healthy donors. PCR employed 60 Vbeta and 13 Jbeta primers. The table came from immunoSEQ multiplex PCR; TCRdb's copy has only in-frame clones and leaves some out. The data contain about 95,000 clones, 81% of them seen just once; the ten biggest clones take up roughly 4%. The material sequenced was PBMCs. These receptors came from a woman in her 70s in good health and CMV-seropositive.

The chain joins TRBV4-1 to TRBJ2-3; D is possibly TRBD2 (6 bases). Germline V gene data show CDR1 as MGHRA and CDR2 as YSYEKL. The CDR3 sequence is 17 residues long. Trimming left V 0 bases short and J 0 bases short, with 13 bases between. The CDR3 sequence: CASSQESQLASTDTQYF. CDR3 in DNA: TGCGCCAGCAGCCAAGAATCCCAGCTAGCGAGCACAGATACGCAGTATTTT.

The chain carries TRBV29-1 and TRBJ2-3; 12 nucleotides align to TRBD2. CDR3 length equals 14 residues. Trimming cost V 6 bases and J 4 bases; bases outside gene matches: 5. CDR1 is SQVTM, CDR2 ANQGSEA, per germline. The CDR3 protein is CSVLTSGSADTQYF. CDR3 nucleotides: TGCAGCGTCTTGACTAGCGGGAGCGCAGATACGCAGTATTTT.

The chain is built from TRBV7-3 and TRBJ1-5, with 8 bases matching TRBD1. V was clipped by 2 bases and J by 7 bases; unmatched bases: 10. The CDR3 spans 16 residues. Germline V gives CDR1 SGHTA, CDR2 FQGTGA. For the CDR3, the DNA is TGTGCCAGCAGCTTACAGGGGGCGCTTGGAAGGCAGCCCCAGCATTTT. Translating gives CASSLQGALGRQPQHF.

The chain recombines TRBV7-2 with TRBJ2-1; 10 bases line up with TRBD2. In germline, CDR1 is SGHTA, CDR2 FQGNSA. The CDR3 loop spans 16 amino acids. Unmatched junction bases numbered 3, after V lost 0 bases and J lost 4 bases. The CDR3 loop is CASSLAASGSYNEQFF. CDR3 coding DNA: TGTGCCAGCAGCTTAGCGGCTAGCGGGAGTTACAATGAGCAGTTCTTC.

This rearrangement joins TRBV18 to TRBJ2-1; TRBD1 might be the D (6 bases). Trimming removed 5 bases from V and 8 bases from J, with 13 bases in between. The CDR3 has 13 residues. Looked up from germline, CDR1 is KGHSH and CDR2 is LQKENI. CDR3 nucleotides: TGTGCCAGCTCAGGAATACAGGGATATGAGCAGTTCTTC. As protein: CASSGIQGYEQFF. Looking up the rest from reference TRBV18 and TRBJ2-1 gives the full variable domain: NAGVMQNPRHLVRRRGQEARLRCSPMKGHSHVYWYRQLPEEGLKFMVYLQKENIIDESGMPKERFSAEFPKEGPSILRIQQVVRGDSAAYFCASSGIQGYEQFFGPGTRLTVL.

The rearrangement links TRBV19 to TRBJ2-3; 11 bases line up with TRBD2. Germline V gene data show CDR1 as LNHDA and CDR2 as SQIVND (reference sequence). The CDR3 sequence is 17 residues long. The V gene end was trimmed by 3 bases and the J gene end by 0 bases; junction bases not matched to a gene: 5. This CDR3 is CASSMKTSGASTDTQYF. In DNA form, the CDR3 reads TGTGCCAGTAGTATGAAGACTAGCGGGGCTAGCACAGATACGCAGTATTTT.

With respect to this clone: An end of the junction differs from the germline gene, which may be a read error. The V gene is TRBV7-9, the J gene TRBJ1-1, with TRBD1 as a possible D gene (6 bases). The CDR3 runs 15 residues. Per germline, CDR1 SEHNR and CDR2 FQNEAQ (reference sequence). CDR3 in DNA: TGTTCCAGCAGCGTAAGTCAGGGGCGAGACACTGAAGCTTTCTTT. It is translated as CSSSVSQGRDTEAFF.

This clone was counted a few times. The gene calls are TRBV19 and TRBJ1-5, with TRBD1 matching over 7 bases. Trimming took 7 bases from V and 4 from J; bases not matched to a gene: 7. CDR3 length: 14 amino acids. Looked up from germline, CDR1 is LNHDA and CDR2 is SQIVND (reference sequence). The CDR3 sequence: CASTTWTGNQPQHF. In DNA, the CDR3 is TGTGCCAGTACCACCTGGACAGGTAATCAGCCCCAGCATTTT.

The CDR3 is CASSLGGMNTGELFF. CDR3 DNA: TGTGCCAGCAGCTTGGGGGGTATGAACACCGGGGAGCTGTTTTTT. The chain has TRBV11-2 and TRBJ2-2; a weak D match, TRBD2 (6 bases). The V gene's germline CDR1 is SGHAT and CDR2 FQNNGV. This CDR3 has 15 residues. Between the trimmed V and J ends, which lost 3 bases and 1 base, there was a span of 9 bases.

The J gene is TRBJ1-3, the V gene TRBV19, with TRBD1 matching over 10 bases. Germline lookup yields CDR1 LNHDA and CDR2 SQIVND (reference sequence). V gave up 5 bases and J gave up 0 bases; unmatched junction bases: 4. The CDR3 runs to 16 residues. The CDR3 here is CASSATGGLSGNTIYF. CDR3 nucleotides: TGTGCCAGTAGTGCGACAGGGGGCCTCTCTGGAAACACCATATATTTT.

This clone was counted once. This chain uses TRBV27 with TRBJ2-1, with TRBD2 identical over 13 bases. The ends lost 6 bases at V and 5 bases at J; junction bases unmatched: 4. The CDR3 is 15 amino acids. Looked up from germline, CDR1 is MNHEY and CDR2 is SMNVEV (reference sequence). CDR3 sequence reads: CASSSGTSGNNEQFF. CDR3 DNA: TGTGCCAGCAGCTCCGGGACTAGCGGGAACAATGAGCAGTTCTTC.

The rearrangement uses TRBV5-1 and TRBJ2-3; 12 bases line up with TRBD1. This CDR3 has 16 residues. Per germline, CDR1 SGHRS and CDR2 YFSETQ. The J segment lost 5 bases and the V segment lost 0 bases, leaving 4 bases of the junction unmatched. The CDR3 is CASSLGGQGAVDTQYF. The DNA of the CDR3 is TGCGCCAGCAGCTTGGGGGGACAGGGGGCCGTAGATACGCAGTATTTT.

The V call is TRBV5-1, the J call TRBJ1-2, with a possible D match to TRBD1 (5 bases). From germline, CDR1 is SGHRS and CDR2 YFSETQ. Trimming cost V 2 bases and J 8 bases, with 16 bases left between them. The CDR3 sequence is 14 residues long. In DNA, the CDR3 is TGCGCCAGCAGCTTAAACGCCGGGACTATCGGCTACACCTTC. Protein: CASSLNAGTIGYTF. The full variable domain, its missing parts supplied by reference TRBV5-1 and TRBJ1-2, is KAGVTQTPRYLIKTRGQQVTLSCSPISGHRSVSWYQQTPGQGLQFLFEYFSETQRNKGNFPGRFSGRQFSNSRSEMNVSTLELGDSALYLCASSLNAGTIGYTFGSGTRLTVV.

This chain connects TRBV5-1 to TRBJ2-1; possible D gene TRBD2, 5 bases. The CDR3 runs 14 residues. The V gene's germline CDR1 is SGHRS and CDR2 YFSETQ. Trimming stripped 4 bases from V and 5 bases from J, with 13 bases between. For the CDR3, the DNA is TGCGCCAGCAGCGGCGGCGGGCTTGACAATGAGCAGTTCTTC. It translates to CASSGGGLDNEQFF. Together with reference TRBV5-1 and TRBJ2-1, the CDR3 gives the full variable domain: KAGVTQTPRYLIKTRGQQVTLSCSPISGHRSVSWYQQTPGQGLQFLFEYFSETQRNKGNFPGRFSGRQFSNSRSEMNVSTLELGDSALYLCASSGGGLDNEQFFGPGTRLTVL.

In its sample, this clone was seen a few times. J is TRBJ2-5 and V is TRBV19; D possibly corresponds to TRBD2 (6 bases). The CDR3 sequence is 12 residues long. V was shortened by 3 bases and J by 4 bases, with 6 bases between the two germline ends. Per the germline V gene, CDR1 is LNHDA and CDR2 is SQIVND (reference sequence). CDR3 region: CASSMGGETQYF. The CDR3 nucleotides are TGTGCCAGTAGTATGGGGGGAGAGACCCAGTACTTC.

This clone appeared a few times. The gene calls are TRBV4-3 and TRBJ2-4, with D perhaps TRBD2 (5 bases). The V gene's germline CDR1 is LGHNA and CDR2 YSLEER. The V end was cut by 0 bases, the J end by 7 bases, with 13 bases between. The CDR3 spans 15 residues. CDR3 sequence (DNA): TGCGCCAGCAGCCAAGATTACAATGGCGGGAACATTCAGTACTTC. The encoded protein is CASSQDYNGGNIQYF.

The CDR3 loop is CASSPKSGMNTGELFF. For the CDR3, the DNA is TGCGCCAGCAGCCCAAAGTCGGGGATGAACACCGGGGAGCTGTTTTTT. The chain couples TRBV4-3 to TRBJ2-2, with D tentatively TRBD2 (5 bases). The V and J ends lost 4 bases and 1 base respectively, with 13 bases between them. The CDR3 runs 16 residues. Germline V lookup: CDR1 LGHNA, CDR2 YSLEER.

There are a few counts of this clone. V usage is TRBV7-9 and J usage is TRBJ1-6; the D is unclear. Germline CDR1 is SEHNR and CDR2 is FQNEAQ (reference sequence). V was cut by 3 bases and J by 10 bases, with 16 bases left in between. The CDR3 has 15 residues. The CDR3 loop is CASSFGSRAGSPLHF. The CDR3 coding sequence is TGTGCCAGCAGCTTTGGGAGTCGGGCGGGATCACCCCTCCACTTT.

This clone was seen at least ten times. The same CDR3 also results from other DNA sequences found in this sample. J is TRBJ1-3 and V is TRBV6-5; TRBD1 might be the D (6 bases). The germline gives CDR1 MNHEY, CDR2 SVGAGI. The CDR3 runs 15 residues. V dropped 0 bases and J dropped 4 bases, with 10 bases sitting between them. This CDR3 reads CASSYSDSKGNTIYF. CDR3 nucleotide sequence: TGTGCCAGCAGTTACTCGGACAGCAAGGGAAACACCATATATTTT.